This TCR beta chain was identified in a study of response to subunit inactivated influenza vaccine. General observations from the study: Authors suggested each seasonal flu vaccination may recruit only limited numbers of new T cells.

The CDR3 length is 14 residues. Germline trimming cut 4 bases from V and 7 bases from J; bases unmatched to any gene: 6. Per germline, CDR1 MGHDK and CDR2 SYGVNS. TCRdb re-derived calls from the RT-PCR reads in MiXCR, one entry per CDR3 protein. The table lists about 180,000 distinct CDR3 sequences, approximately 8.7% of them singletons. Notes on this clonotype: The target antigen is unknown.

Sample: non-naive T cells sorted from PBMCs, taken on the day of vaccination. The chain uses TRBV25-1 and TRBJ2-1; 8 nucleotides line up with TRBD2. This receptor was taken from a man in his forties or fifties who received an inactivated influenza vaccine. CDR3 sequence (DNA): TGTGCCAGCAGTGGAGCGGGAGCGGTGAATGAGCAGTTCTTC. Translation: CASSGAGAVNEQFF.